Sequencing of this T cell receptor (beta chain) was carried out in a study of human T cells and chemical hapten exposure. Overall study context: Patients were given diphenylcyclopropenone on the scalp weekly across the roughly 25-week study. Study-level results: Higher patch test scores went with higher counts of PT1 expanded TCRs.

As to this clonotype: Its antigen is undetermined.

TCRdb passed the RACE reads through MiXCR, listing each CDR3 protein once. This sample carries around 330,000 distinct CDR3 sequences, around 5% of them seen once, and the ten largest clones take about 7.7%. Time point in this sample: pre-sensitization, week 0. Treatment in this sample: therapeutic diphenylcyclopropenone sensitization with weekly scalp DPC. This TCR was sampled from a woman between 18 and 29 years old with alopecia areata. Some clones in this sample may be carry-over from other donors' samples. The sequences come from whole blood, collected in connection with sensitization to the hapten diphenylcyclopropenone (DPC).

CDR3 coding DNA: TGCAGCGTTGAAGATTCGGGGGTTGCCGGGGAGCTGTTTTTT. Its protein is CSVEDSGVAGELFF. This chain links TRBV29-1 with TRBJ2-2; maybe TRBD2 (6 bases). CDR3 length equals 14 residues. Trimming removed 0 bases at V and 6 bases at J, with 11 bases between. Germline V gives CDR1 SQVTM, CDR2 ANQGSEA.